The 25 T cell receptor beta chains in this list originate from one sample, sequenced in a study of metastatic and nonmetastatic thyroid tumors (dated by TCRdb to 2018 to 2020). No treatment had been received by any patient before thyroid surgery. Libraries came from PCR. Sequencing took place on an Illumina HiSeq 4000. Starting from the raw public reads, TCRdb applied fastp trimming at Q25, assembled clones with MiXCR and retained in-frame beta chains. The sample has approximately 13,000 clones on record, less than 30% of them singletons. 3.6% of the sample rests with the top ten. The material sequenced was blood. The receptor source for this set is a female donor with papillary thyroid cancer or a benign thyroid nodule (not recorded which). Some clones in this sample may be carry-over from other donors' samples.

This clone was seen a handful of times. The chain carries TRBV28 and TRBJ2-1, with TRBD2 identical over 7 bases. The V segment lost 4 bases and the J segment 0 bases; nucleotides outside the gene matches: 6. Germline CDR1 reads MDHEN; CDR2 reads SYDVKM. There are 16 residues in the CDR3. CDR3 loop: CASSSLGGSSYNEQFF. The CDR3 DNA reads TGTGCCAGCAGTTCCCTCGGGGGGAGCTCCTACAATGAGCAGTTCTTC.

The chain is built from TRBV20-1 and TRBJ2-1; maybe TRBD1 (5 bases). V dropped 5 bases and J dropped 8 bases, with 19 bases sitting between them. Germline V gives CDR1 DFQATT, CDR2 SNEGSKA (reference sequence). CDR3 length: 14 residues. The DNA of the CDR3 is TGCAGTGCTTCAAATGGGGCCAGTGTCGATGAGCAGTTCTTC. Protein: CSASNGASVDEQFF.

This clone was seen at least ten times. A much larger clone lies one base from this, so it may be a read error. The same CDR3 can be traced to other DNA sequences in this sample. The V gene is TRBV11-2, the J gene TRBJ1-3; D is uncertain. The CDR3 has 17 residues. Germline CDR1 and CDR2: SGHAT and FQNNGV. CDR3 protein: CASNLVGGQSSGNTIYF. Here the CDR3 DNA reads TGTGCCAGCAACTTAGTTGGAGGCCAGAGCTCTGGAAACACCATATATTTT.

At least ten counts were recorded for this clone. The CDR3 loop is CASSLGGWGDTQYF. Here the CDR3 DNA reads TGTGCCAGCAGCTTGGGCGGATGGGGAGATACGCAGTATTTT. The chain links TRBV7-9 to TRBJ2-3; unclear D gene. Trimming took off 3 bases at V and 5 bases at J, with 12 bases between the two ends. Per the germline V gene, CDR1 is SEHNR and CDR2 is FQNEAQ (reference sequence). CDR3 length equals 14 residues.

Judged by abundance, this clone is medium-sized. The CDR3 region has the DNA TGTGCCACCAGTGATTTGGGATTAGGACAGGGGACCCAGTACTTC. Translated: CATSDLGLGQGTQYF. The genes are TRBV24-1 and TRBJ2-5, with 8 bases that match TRBD1. Germline values: CDR1 KGHDR, CDR2 SFDVKD. The CDR3 is made up of 15 amino acids. The J segment lost 7 bases and the V segment lost 0 bases, leaving 6 bases of the junction unmatched.

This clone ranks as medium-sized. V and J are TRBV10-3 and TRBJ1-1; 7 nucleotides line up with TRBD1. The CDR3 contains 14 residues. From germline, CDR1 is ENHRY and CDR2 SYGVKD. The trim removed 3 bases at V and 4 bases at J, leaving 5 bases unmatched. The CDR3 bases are TGTGCCATCAGTGACGGAGGGGGCGTCACTGAAGCTTTCTTT. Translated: CAISDGGGVTEAFF.

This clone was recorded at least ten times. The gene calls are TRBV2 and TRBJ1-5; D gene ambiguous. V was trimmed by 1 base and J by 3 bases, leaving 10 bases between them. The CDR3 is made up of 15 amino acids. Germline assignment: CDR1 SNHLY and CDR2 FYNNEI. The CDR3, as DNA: TGTGCCAGCAGTGAAGGAGGAGTCGACAATCAGCCCCAGCATTTT. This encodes CASSEGGVDNQPQHF.

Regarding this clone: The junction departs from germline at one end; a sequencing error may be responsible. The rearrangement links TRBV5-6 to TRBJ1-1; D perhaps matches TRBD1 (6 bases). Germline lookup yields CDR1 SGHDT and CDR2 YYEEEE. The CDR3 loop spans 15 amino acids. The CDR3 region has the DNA TGTGCCAGCAGCTTTGGCCCCACAGGGAACACTGAATCTTTCTTT. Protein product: CASSFGPTGNTESFF.

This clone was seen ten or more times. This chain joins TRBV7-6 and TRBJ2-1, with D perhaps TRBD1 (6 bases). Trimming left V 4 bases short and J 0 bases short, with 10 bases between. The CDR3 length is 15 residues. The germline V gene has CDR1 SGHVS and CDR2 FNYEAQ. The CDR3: CASSYTGSSYNEQFF. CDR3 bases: TGTGCCAGCAGCTACACAGGGAGCTCCTACAATGAGCAGTTCTTC.

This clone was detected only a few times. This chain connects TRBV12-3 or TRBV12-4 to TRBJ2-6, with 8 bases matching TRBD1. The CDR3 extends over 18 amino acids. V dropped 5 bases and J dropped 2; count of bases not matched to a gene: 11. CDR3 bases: TGTGCCAGCAGTCCCAGGACAGGGTCCCCTCCTGGGGCCAACGTCCTGACTTTC. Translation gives CASSPRTGSPPGANVLTF.

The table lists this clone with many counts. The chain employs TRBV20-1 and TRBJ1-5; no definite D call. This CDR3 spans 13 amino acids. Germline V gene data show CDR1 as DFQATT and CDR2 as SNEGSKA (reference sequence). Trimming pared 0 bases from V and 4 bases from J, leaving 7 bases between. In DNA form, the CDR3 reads TGCAGTGCTAGAGATTACGGGAATCAGCCCCAGCATTTT. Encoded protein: CSARDYGNQPQHF.

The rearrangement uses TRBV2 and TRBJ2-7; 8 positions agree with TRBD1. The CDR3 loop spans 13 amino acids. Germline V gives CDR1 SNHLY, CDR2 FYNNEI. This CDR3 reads CASSPSRGQLFNV. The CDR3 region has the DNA TGTGCCAGCAGTCCGAGCAGGGGGCAACTGTTCAACGTC.

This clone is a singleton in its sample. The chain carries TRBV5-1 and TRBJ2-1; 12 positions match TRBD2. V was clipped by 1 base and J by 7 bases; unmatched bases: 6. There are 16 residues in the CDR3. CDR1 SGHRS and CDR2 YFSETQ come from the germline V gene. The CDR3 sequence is CASSLWLAGGRNEQFF. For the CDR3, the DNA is TGCGCCAGCAGCTTGTGGCTAGCGGGGGGGCGTAATGAGCAGTTCTTC. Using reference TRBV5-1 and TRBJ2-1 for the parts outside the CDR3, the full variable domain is KAGVTQTPRYLIKTRGQQVTLSCSPISGHRSVSWYQQTPGQGLQFLFEYFSETQRNKGNFPGRFSGRQFSNSRSEMNVSTLELGDSALYLCASSLWLAGGRNEQFFGPGTRLTVL.

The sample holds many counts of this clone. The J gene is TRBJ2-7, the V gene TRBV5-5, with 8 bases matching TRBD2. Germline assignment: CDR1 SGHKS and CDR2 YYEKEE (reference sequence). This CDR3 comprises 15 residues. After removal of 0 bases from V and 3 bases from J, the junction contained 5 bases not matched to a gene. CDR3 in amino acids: CASSLDGGAYYEQYF. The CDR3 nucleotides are TGTGCCAGCAGCTTGGACGGGGGGGCTTACTACGAGCAGTACTTC.

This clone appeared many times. The CDR3 spells CANQGGAGQPQHF. Written as DNA, the CDR3 is TGTGCCAACCAGGGGGGGGCGGGTCAGCCCCAGCATTTT. This chain links TRBV14 with TRBJ1-5; 7 nucleotides agree with TRBD1. V shed 10 bases, J shed 6 bases, and the junction held 9 bases outside the gene matches. The CDR3 runs 13 residues. Per germline, CDR1 SGHDN and CDR2 FVKESK.

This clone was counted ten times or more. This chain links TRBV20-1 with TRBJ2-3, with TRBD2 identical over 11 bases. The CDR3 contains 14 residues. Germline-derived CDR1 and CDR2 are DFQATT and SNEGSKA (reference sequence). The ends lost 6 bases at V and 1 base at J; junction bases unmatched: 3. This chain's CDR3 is CSATLAGGTDTQYF. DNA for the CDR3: TGCAGTGCAACACTAGCGGGGGGCACAGATACGCAGTATTTT.

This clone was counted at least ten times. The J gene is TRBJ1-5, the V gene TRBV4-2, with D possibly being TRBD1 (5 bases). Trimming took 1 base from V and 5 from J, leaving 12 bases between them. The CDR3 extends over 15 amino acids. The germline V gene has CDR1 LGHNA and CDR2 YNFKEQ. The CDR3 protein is CASSQGRGAHQPQHF. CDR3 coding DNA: TGTGCCAGCAGCCAAGGTAGAGGGGCCCATCAGCCCCAGCATTTT.

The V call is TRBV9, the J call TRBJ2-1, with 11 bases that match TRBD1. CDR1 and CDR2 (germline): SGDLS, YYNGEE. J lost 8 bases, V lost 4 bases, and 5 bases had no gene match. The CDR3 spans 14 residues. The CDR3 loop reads CASSNRDRGYEQFF. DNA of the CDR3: TGTGCCAGCAGCAACCGGGACAGGGGGTATGAGCAGTTCTTC.

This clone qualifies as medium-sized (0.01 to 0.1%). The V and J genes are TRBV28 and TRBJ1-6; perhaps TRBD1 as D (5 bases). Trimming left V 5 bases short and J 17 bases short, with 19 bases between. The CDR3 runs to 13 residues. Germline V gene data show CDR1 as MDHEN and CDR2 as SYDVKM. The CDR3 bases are TGTGCCAGCAGTGACTCCATCCCGGGGGACTTCCACTTT. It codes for CASSDSIPGDFHF.

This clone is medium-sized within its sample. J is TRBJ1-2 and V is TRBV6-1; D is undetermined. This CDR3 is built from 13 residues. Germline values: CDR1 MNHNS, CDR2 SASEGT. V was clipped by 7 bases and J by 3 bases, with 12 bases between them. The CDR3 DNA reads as TGTGCCAGCAACGAGGAACGCCACTATGGCTACACCTTC. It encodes CASNEERHYGYTF.

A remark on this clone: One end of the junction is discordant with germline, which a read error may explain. CDR3 protein: CSSTGVADGYTF. The CDR3 DNA is TGTTCCAGCACTGGGGTTGCTGATGGCTACACCTTC. The chain recombines TRBV6-1 with TRBJ1-2; D is uncertain. This CDR3 is built from 12 residues. CDR1 and CDR2 (germline): MNHNS, SASEGT.

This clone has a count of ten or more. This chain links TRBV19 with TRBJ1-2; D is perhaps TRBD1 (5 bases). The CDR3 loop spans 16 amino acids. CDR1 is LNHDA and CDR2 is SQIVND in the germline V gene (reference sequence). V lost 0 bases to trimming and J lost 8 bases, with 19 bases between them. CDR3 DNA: TGTGCCAGTAGTATAGATCGAAGAGTTGGGGGAAGCGGCTACACCTTC. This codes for CASSIDRRVGGSGYTF.

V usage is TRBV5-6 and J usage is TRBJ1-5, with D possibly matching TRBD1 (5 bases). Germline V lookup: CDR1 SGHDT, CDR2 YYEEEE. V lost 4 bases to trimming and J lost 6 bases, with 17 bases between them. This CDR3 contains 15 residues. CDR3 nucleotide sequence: TGTGCCAGCAGCCAACAAACTGAAGGGACTCAGCCCCAGCATTTT. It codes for CASSQQTEGTQPQHF.

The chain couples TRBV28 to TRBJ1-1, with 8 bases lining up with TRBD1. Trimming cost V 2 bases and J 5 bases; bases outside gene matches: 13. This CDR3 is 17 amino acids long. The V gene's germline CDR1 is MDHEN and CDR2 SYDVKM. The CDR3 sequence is CASSLRLGRTGGTEAFF. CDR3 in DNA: TGTGCCAGCAGTTTACGACTCGGAAGAACAGGGGGGACTGAAGCTTTCTTT.

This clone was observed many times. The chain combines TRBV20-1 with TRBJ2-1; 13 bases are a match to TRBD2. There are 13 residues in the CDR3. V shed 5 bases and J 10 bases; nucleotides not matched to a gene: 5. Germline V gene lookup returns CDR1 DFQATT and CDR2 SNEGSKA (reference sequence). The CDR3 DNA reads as TGCAGTGCTTTCGGACTAGCGGGGGCCGAGCAGTTCTTC. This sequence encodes CSAFGLAGAEQFF.